This T cell receptor beta chain derives from a study of OX40 agonist ivuxolimab in advanced cancers. For the study at large: Patients receiving dose escalation had hepatocellular carcinoma, melanoma, renal cell or head and neck cancer. General observations from the study: Expanded clones tended on average to be more numerous among CD8+ T cells than CD4+. Low normalized T-cell clonal expansion was also seen in some nonresponders.

Libraries were prepared by immunoSEQ multiplex PCR; TCRdb keeps only in-frame clonotypes and omits some of them. The table shows some 50,000 clones, with 85% to 90% occurring only once. About this clone itself: What it binds is unknown.

The CDR3 has 14 amino acids. The V end was cut by 7 bases, the J end by 0 bases, with 13 bases between. Germline V CDR1 and CDR2: SQVTM, ANQGSEA. The source of this sequence is an adult with an advanced solid tumor such as melanoma, head and neck, liver or kidney cancer. Sequencing used CD4+ or CD8+ T cells sorted from blood, obtained in a trial of the OX40 agonist ivuxolimab. The V gene is TRBV29-1, the J gene TRBJ2-1, with D perhaps matching TRBD1 (6 bases). CDR3 residues: CSAWDTRSYNEQFF. The CDR3 nucleotides are TGCAGCGCCTGGGACACCCGCTCCTACAATGAGCAGTTCTTC.